A single sample is the source of the 3 T cell receptor beta chains below, sequenced in a study of T cells after posttransplantation cyclophosphamide. TCRdb keeps only in-frame clones here, not all; method: immunoSEQ multiplex PCR. Of about 32,000 clones listed, 70% to 90% are singletons. The sample was PBMCs. The receptors stem from a woman aged 40 to 55 with a blood cancer, CMV-positive, and with a related stem cell donor.

The chain links TRBV11-3 to TRBJ2-5; 7 bases agree with TRBD2. The germline V gene encodes CDR1 SGHNT and CDR2 YENEEA. This CDR3 has 15 amino acids. V was pared by 5 bases and J by 5 bases, with 11 bases of the junction left unmatched. The CDR3 nucleotides read TGTGCCAGCAGCCTGGGGGGGGAAAGGTGGGAGACCCAGTACTTC. It yields the protein CASSLGGERWETQYF.

The chain carries TRBV10-2 and TRBJ2-7; 8 bases agree with TRBD1. CDR1 is WSHSY and CDR2 is SAAADI in the germline V gene. The trim removed 4 bases at V and 3 bases at J, leaving 8 bases unmatched. The CDR3 contains 15 residues. CDR3 nucleotide sequence: TGCGCCAGCAGTGCCTCGGGACAGGCCGGCTACGAGCAGTACTTC. It is translated as CASSASGQAGYEQYF.

DNA of the CDR3: TGTGCCAGCAGCACCCGGACAGGGGATGAGCAGTACTTC. Encoded protein: CASSTRTGDEQYF. The chain recombines TRBV7-8 with TRBJ2-7; 9 bases align to TRBD1. V dropped 5 bases and J dropped 7; count of bases not matched to a gene: 6. Germline assignment: CDR1 SGHVS and CDR2 FQNEAQ. The CDR3 contains 13 residues.